This T cell receptor (beta chain) was profiled in a study of CD8 T cells in ankylosing spondylitis. A quantitative 5'-RACE method, one with molecular barcodes, was used to make TCR beta libraries. One entry per CDR3 protein, called by TCRdb with MiXCR from the 5' RACE reads. The sample lists some 240,000 distinct CDR3 sequences; over 15% were seen once. The CDR3 is made up of 14 amino acids. V lost 4 bases and J lost 0; bases outside the gene matches: 0. Germline V gene data show CDR1 as ENHRY and CDR2 as SYGVKD. Notes on the study in general: The study looked at matched synovial fluid samples from ankylosing spondylitis patients. Disease-linked clones were reported to be significantly enriched there. Apparently characteristic of ankylosing spondylitis blood was a TCR beta motif (about 8 highly homologous variants). Earlier authors reported some of these motif variants in reactive arthritis synovial fluid and blood.

This clonotype was detected only a few times. No antigen is known for it. The clonotype was recovered from a male donor with ankylosing spondylitis or in good health (not recorded which). The sequencing input was blood, either unsorted or a sorted T cell fraction (not recorded which). V gene TRBV10-3 combines with J gene TRBJ2-7; TRBD2 aligns across 10 bases. The CDR3 protein is CAISASGGSYEQYF. The CDR3 DNA reads TGTGCCATCAGTGCTAGCGGGGGCTCCTACGAGCAGTACTTC.